The 27 T cell receptor beta chains presented below share a single source sample, sequenced in a study of CD8+CD57+ T cells in acquired aplastic anemia. Genomic DNA served as template for TCR beta VDJ and CDR3 profiling. From the reads, TCRdb called clonotypes with MiXCR, one entry per CDR3 protein. The sample has around 250,000 distinct CDR3 sequences, 50% to 70% seen once; the top ten hold approximately 8%. The material sequenced was sorted CD4+, CD8+, or CD8+CD57+ T cells (not recorded which) from PBMCs. The receptors derive from a human donor with severe aplastic anemia or a healthy control (not recorded which).

The rearrangement uses TRBV29-1 and TRBJ1-1; 7 bases fit TRBD1. With V trimmed by 6 bases and J by 0 bases, 16 bases remained unmatched. The CDR3 spans 17 residues. Germline V gene lookup returns CDR1 SQVTM and CDR2 ANQGSEA. CDR3 sequence reads: CSVRGSTTGSMNTEAFF. DNA for the CDR3: TGCAGCGTGAGGGGGTCCACGACAGGGTCCATGAACACTGAAGCTTTCTTT.

V gene TRBV7-9 combines with J gene TRBJ2-7, with no clear D. The CDR3 extends over 12 amino acids. CDR1 and CDR2 (germline): SEHNR, FQNEAQ (reference sequence). Trimming removed 6 bases at V and 0 bases at J, with 6 bases between. CDR3: CASSYNSYEQYF. The CDR3 bases are TGTGCCAGCAGTTACAACTCCTACGAGCAGTACTTC.

This clonotype was counted between two and nine times. The genes are TRBV12-3 or TRBV12-4 and TRBJ2-5, with D hard to call. This CDR3 has 13 amino acids. V was cut by 6 bases and J by 5 bases, with 13 bases left in between. CDR3 region: CASSSGYQETQYF. CDR3 in DNA: TGTGCCAGCAGCTCGGGTTATCAGGAGACCCAGTACTTC.

At least ten counts were recorded for this clonotype. The V gene is TRBV5-6, the J gene TRBJ2-1; tentatively, D is TRBD1 (5 bases). There are 17 residues in the CDR3. Germline assignment: CDR1 SGHDT and CDR2 YYEEEE. Trimming took off 2 bases at V and 3 bases at J, with 18 bases between the two ends. In nucleotides, the CDR3 is TGTGCCAGCAGCTTAGTGGGGCCAGGGAACTACTACAATGAGCAGTTCTTC. This codes for CASSLVGPGNYYNEQFF.

A word on this clonotype: At one boundary the junction diverges from the germline segment, which might be a read error. Here the CDR3 reads CASSLKGPLLLDTQYF. In DNA, the CDR3 is TGCGCCAGCAGCTTGAAAGGCCCACTCCTGTTAGATACGCAGTATTTC. The rearrangement links TRBV5-1 to TRBJ2-3; unclear D gene. Germline V gives CDR1 SGHRS, CDR2 YFSETQ. The CDR3 consists of 16 residues. The full variable domain, with the rest looked up from reference TRBV5-1 and TRBJ2-3, is KAGVTQTPRYLIKTRGQQVTLSCSPISGHRSVSWYQQTPGQGLQFLFEYFSETQRNKGNFPGRFSGRQFSNSRSEMNVSTLELGDSALYLCASSLKGPLLLDTQYFGPGTRLTVL.

This clonotype was seen repeatedly, ten times or more. This chain connects TRBV19 to TRBJ2-7; D might be TRBD2 (7 bases). CDR3 size: 17 residues. The germline V gene has CDR1 LNHDA and CDR2 SQIVND (reference sequence). With 8 bases removed from V and 2 bases from J, the gap between germline ends came to 25 bases. The chain's CDR3 is CASALGRGSLGPYEQYF. CDR3 bases: TGTGCCAGTGCCTTGGGGAGGGGGTCTCTGGGGCCCTACGAGCAGTACTTC.

This clonotype was observed a few times. This chain links TRBV29-1 with TRBJ2-5; 10 bases agree with TRBD1. Germline lookup yields CDR1 SQVTM and CDR2 ANQGSEA. V was pared by 3 bases and J by 4 bases, with 5 bases of the junction left unmatched. This CDR3 comprises 14 residues. The CDR3 sequence: CSVEADRGRETQYF. The CDR3 bases are TGCAGCGTTGAGGCCGACAGGGGGCGAGAGACCCAGTACTTC.

The J gene is TRBJ1-6, the V gene TRBV10-3, with 9 positions matching TRBD1. V lost 10 bases to trimming and J lost 10 bases; unmatched junction nucleotides: 14. Per the germline V gene, CDR1 is ENHRY and CDR2 is SYGVKD. The CDR3 is 15 residues long. CDR3 in DNA: TGTGCCAGCGCCAGCGGACAGGGGATGGAGTCACCCCTCCACTTT. Translating it yields CASASGQGMESPLHF.

This clonotype was seen a few times. The rearrangement joins TRBV12-5 to TRBJ2-1, with 11 bases that match TRBD2. The CDR3 extends over 16 amino acids. Trimming cost V 3 bases and J 2 bases; bases outside gene matches: 3. Germline V CDR1 and CDR2: LGHNT, FRNRAP. CDR3 amino acids: CASGFHSGGAYNEQFF. The CDR3 region has the DNA TGTGCTAGTGGTTTCCATAGCGGGGGGGCCTACAATGAGCAGTTCTTC. The variable domain in full, with the rest retrieved from reference TRBV12-5 and TRBJ2-1, is DARVTQTPRHKVTEMGQEVTMRCQPILGHNTVFWYRQTMMQGLELLAYFRNRAPLDDSGMPKDRFSAEMPDATLATLKIQPSEPRDSAVYFCASGFHSGGAYNEQFFGPGTRLTVL.

This clonotype was counted ten times or more. V is TRBV6-1 and J is TRBJ2-1; maybe TRBD1 (5 bases). This CDR3 spans 13 amino acids. Deletions cut 8 bases from V and 8 bases from J, with 16 bases between. Germline CDR1 is MNHNS and CDR2 is SASEGT. CDR3 region: CASLRTRRDEQFF. As DNA, the CDR3 is TGTGCCAGCCTCCGGACACGTCGGGATGAGCAGTTCTTC.

This rearrangement joins TRBV11-2 to TRBJ2-3, with 7 bases fitting TRBD1. V was clipped by 2 bases and J by 4 bases; unmatched bases: 9. The CDR3 extends over 16 amino acids. Germline V gene sequence: CDR1 SGHAT, CDR2 FQNNGV. The CDR3 loop is CASSLIIGQAADTQYF. The CDR3, as DNA: TGTGCCAGCAGCTTAATTATTGGACAGGCGGCAGATACGCAGTATTTT.

This rearrangement joins TRBV29-1 to TRBJ2-7, with D perhaps matching TRBD1 (6 bases). Germline CDR1 and CDR2: SQVTM and ANQGSEA. The CDR3 has 15 residues. V lost 7 bases and J 3 bases, leaving 22 bases between the germline ends. CDR3 in DNA: TGCAGCGGGGTCCAAGGGGGTTTGGACCGCTACGAGCAGTACTTC. It encodes CSGVQGGLDRYEQYF.

V usage is TRBV10-3 and J usage is TRBJ2-3; 8 bases match TRBD2. Germline trimming cut 0 bases from V and 5 bases from J; bases unmatched to any gene: 13. Germline loops: CDR1 ENHRY, CDR2 SYGVKD. The CDR3 spans 18 residues. The CDR3 sequence: CAISESRLAGPRKDTQYF. The CDR3 region has the DNA TGTGCCATCAGTGAGTCGAGGCTAGCGGGTCCTAGGAAAGATACGCAGTATTTT.

This clonotype appeared a few times. In nucleotides, the CDR3 is TGTGCCAGCAGCCCAGGGACAGCCATCCCCTACGAGCAGTACTTC. Encoded protein: CASSPGTAIPYEQYF. The chain couples TRBV7-8 to TRBJ2-7; 7 nucleotides align to TRBD1. The CDR3 sequence is 15 residues long. Looked up from germline, CDR1 is SGHVS and CDR2 is FQNEAQ. J was trimmed by 2 bases and V by 5 bases; bases with no gene match: 9.

This CDR3 reads CASSLVGQGETEAFF. Written as DNA, the CDR3 is TGCGCCAGCAGCTTGGTAGGACAGGGAGAAACTGAAGCTTTCTTT. V and J are TRBV5-1 and TRBJ1-1; 8 bases map to TRBD1. Germline CDR1 reads SGHRS; CDR2 reads YFSETQ. This CDR3 has 15 amino acids. The J segment lost 5 bases and the V segment lost 0 bases, leaving 6 bases of the junction unmatched. Combining the CDR3 with reference TRBV5-1 and TRBJ1-1 gives the whole variable domain KAGVTQTPRYLIKTRGQQVTLSCSPISGHRSVSWYQQTPGQGLQFLFEYFSETQRNKGNFPGRFSGRQFSNSRSEMNVSTLELGDSALYLCASSLVGQGETEAFFGQGTRLTVV.

This clonotype was observed many times. The chain recombines TRBV9 with TRBJ1-3; 11 nucleotides agree with TRBD1. The germline CDR1 and CDR2 sequences are SGDLS and YYNGEE. The junction had 5 bases not matched to a gene; V was cut back by 3 bases and J by 3 bases. The length of the CDR3 is 16 residues. The CDR3 is CASSASDRGLGNTIYF. Here the CDR3 DNA reads TGTGCCAGCAGCGCCTCGGACAGGGGGCTTGGAAACACCATATATTTT. Full variable domain (missing parts from reference TRBV9 and TRBJ1-3): DSGVTQTPKHLITATGQRVTLRCSPRSGDLSVYWYQQSLDQGLQFLIQYYNGEERAKGNILERFSAQQFPDLHSELNLSSLELGDSALYFCASSASDRGLGNTIYFGEGSWLTVV.

The chain couples TRBV20-1 to TRBJ2-7; D remains unclear. The germline V and J ends were trimmed by 1 base and 4 bases, with 11 bases remaining between them. Germline V lookup: CDR1 DFQATT, CDR2 SNEGSKA (reference sequence). CDR3 length: 13 amino acids. The CDR3: CSARAGFGYEQYF. The CDR3 nucleotides are TGCAGTGCTAGAGCCGGCTTTGGGTACGAGCAGTACTTC.

V gene TRBV9 combines with J gene TRBJ2-3; D may be TRBD2 (7 bases). With 3 bases removed from V and 4 bases from J, the gap between germline ends came to 12 bases. The CDR3 sequence is 14 residues long. Germline V gene lookup returns CDR1 SGDLS and CDR2 YYNGEE. The CDR3 DNA sequence: TGTGCCAGCAGCGAGGGGGGGATCGCAGATACGCAGTATTTT. Translated: CASSEGGIADTQYF.

J is TRBJ2-2 and V is TRBV24-1; D possibly corresponds to TRBD2 (6 bases). This CDR3 has 13 residues. V lost 7 bases and J 1 base, leaving 6 bases between the germline ends. Looked up from germline, CDR1 is KGHDR and CDR2 is SFDVKD. CDR3 loop: CATSGGNTGELFF. CDR3 bases: TGTGCCACCAGCGGGGGGAACACCGGGGAGCTGTTTTTT.

CDR3 amino acids: CAISESQATNEKLFF. DNA of the CDR3: TGTGCCATCAGTGAGTCCCAGGCAACTAATGAAAAACTGTTTTTT. The chain uses TRBV10-3 and TRBJ1-4; D gene uncertain. With 0 bases removed from V and 0 bases from J, the gap between germline ends came to 5 bases. Per the germline V gene, CDR1 is ENHRY and CDR2 is SYGVKD. The CDR3 is made up of 15 amino acids.

This clonotype was observed at least ten times. The J gene is TRBJ2-7, the V gene TRBV9; D gene uncertain. Trimming stripped 0 bases from V and 4 bases from J, with 11 bases between. Germline loops: CDR1 SGDLS, CDR2 YYNGEE. The CDR3 loop spans 14 amino acids. CDR3 region: CASSVVSGGYEQYF. The CDR3 region has the DNA TGTGCCAGCAGCGTAGTTTCGGGTGGATACGAGCAGTACTTC.

The V and J genes are TRBV15 and TRBJ2-5; 10 bases fit TRBD2. This CDR3 spans 14 amino acids. In germline, CDR1 is LNHNV, CDR2 YYDKDF (reference sequence). Unmatched junction bases numbered 5, after V lost 5 bases and J lost 5 bases. The CDR3 nucleotides read TGTGCCACCAGCGAGCGGGGGGGCTCGGAGACCCAGTACTTC. Translated, it gives CATSERGGSETQYF.

In nucleotides, the CDR3 is TGTGCCAGCAGGTCCGCGGGGGGCCGGGCAGATACGCAGTATTTT. As protein: CASRSAGGRADTQYF. The genes are TRBV7-9 and TRBJ2-3, with TRBD2 matching 8 bases. Germline V CDR1 and CDR2: SEHNR, FQNEAQ (reference sequence). V trimming: 6 bases; J trimming: 4 bases; junction bases outside the gene matches: 9. The CDR3 is 15 amino acids.

The chain combines TRBV5-1 with TRBJ2-7, with 10 bases fitting TRBD2. The germline CDR1 and CDR2 sequences are SGHRS and YFSETQ. J lost 9 bases, V lost 2 bases, and 8 bases had no gene match. The CDR3 covers 14 residues. The CDR3 nucleotides are TGCGCCAGCAGCTTCGGCCTAGCGGGAGAACGGCAGTACTTC. It translates to CASSFGLAGERQYF. The full variable domain, in which reference TRBV5-1 and TRBJ2-7 provide the parts outside the CDR3, is KAGVTQTPRYLIKTRGQQVTLSCSPISGHRSVSWYQQTPGQGLQFLFEYFSETQRNKGNFPGRFSGRQFSNSRSEMNVSTLELGDSALYLCASSFGLAGERQYFGPGTRLTVT.

This clonotype was counted at least ten times. The rearrangement links TRBV7-6 to TRBJ2-1; no firm D call. Per the germline V gene, CDR1 is SGHVS and CDR2 is FNYEAQ. The CDR3 runs to 13 residues. Trimming removed 1 base from V and 10 bases from J, with 11 bases in between. CDR3 in DNA: TGTGCCAGCAGCTTAGACCCCATCGGGGAGCAGTTCTTC. Its protein product is CASSLDPIGEQFF.

This clonotype was picked up a small number of times. The chain recombines TRBV20-1 with TRBJ1-2, with D perhaps matching TRBD1 (5 bases). The CDR3 totals 11 residues. Germline V gene data show CDR1 as DFQATT and CDR2 as SNEGSKA (reference sequence). V gave up 6 bases and J gave up 7 bases, with 12 bases separating them. CDR3 bases: TGCAGTGCCGAGAGGGACGGTGGCTACACCTTC. This gives the protein CSAERDGGYTF.

The chain joins TRBV5-1 to TRBJ2-7; TRBD1 might be the D (6 bases). From germline, CDR1 is SGHRS and CDR2 YFSETQ. Between the trimmed V and J ends, which lost 0 bases and 1 base, there was a span of 11 bases. The CDR3 has 15 residues. The CDR3 loop is CASSLEQGISYEQYF. Here the CDR3 DNA reads TGCGCCAGCAGCTTGGAACAGGGCATATCCTACGAGCAGTACTTC.